This TCR beta chain was identified during a study of CD8 T cells in Susac syndrome (dated by TCRdb to between 2018 and 2020). For the wider study: Among the sequenced Susac syndrome patients, 5 or 6 had clinically active disease and 8 or 9 were in clinical remission. At blood withdrawal, Susac syndrome patients were therapy-naive, treated with corticosteroids (with IVIg additionally given to some), or treated with IVIg alone. Repertoire sequencing was used to test whether CD8+ T cell activation and differentiation in Susac syndrome was antigen driven. What the study reported, not specific to this receptor: The study acknowledged that relatively few individuals were included in the TCR sequencing and HLA analysis. In patients with Susac syndrome, the CD4+ T cell repertoire showed no detectable clonal expansion.

High-throughput TCR beta sequencing profiled peripheral blood CD8+ and CD4+ T cells from healthy donors, Susac syndrome patients and multiple sclerosis patients. The Susac syndrome patients fulfilled recently defined diagnostic criteria for either definite or probable disease. CD8+ TEMRA cells were enriched by FACS, while bulk CD8+ and CD4+ T cells were purified by magnetic negative isolation. Blood was collected in EDTA tubes and processed within 24 hours, with PBMCs isolated through density gradient centrifugation. PBMCs intended for TCR sequencing were frozen in liquid nitrogen and were later thawed in a 37 degrees C water bath. Purity of sorted or isolated CD4+, CD8+ and CD8+ TEMRA cells was at least 90%. The V end loses 0 bases and the J end loses 1 base, and a stretch of 7 bases separates them. The CDR3 measures 15 amino acids from cysteine to phenylalanine. Only the CDR3 portion is preserved as DNA: 45 bases, with reading frame beginning at the first base. Looking up the germline V gene (reference sequence) yields CDR1 SGHNT and CDR2 YYREEE.

RNA was extracted using the RNeasy kit, and about 0.5 to 1 ug of the RNA was reverse transcribed with random hexamers. The immunoSEQ multiplex PCR assay, covering 54 Vbeta and 13 Jbeta segments, was used to amplify TCR beta CDR3 regions. PCR amplification bias was corrected using a synthetic template baseline for primer optimization and computational correction. As for the authors' bioinformatics: Reads were annotated to V, D and J genes according to IMGT and were analyzed with immunoSEQ Analyzer, with only productive sequences retained. Clonality was calculated as one minus the Shannon entropy normalized by log2 of the number of productive unique sequences. For each patient and control, public and private clones were evaluated among the 100 most prevalent clones. Susac-specific clones were defined as absent from healthy and MS cohorts, 1052 published viral clones and other ImmuneACCESS disease sequences. The public reads were reprocessed in TCRdb via fastp at Q25 and MiXCR, keeping in-frame beta chains. Rows are unified per CDR3 protein, each entry keeping the most common DNA and genes. For this entry, the V and J calls and clone size follow TCRdb and not the study's own pipeline. The sample records approximately 160,000 distinct CDR3 sequences, 95% to 97% of which are singletons. Of the sample, about 0.13% is held by the ten largest clones.

On this clonotype itself: The target of this receptor is not known. No qualities accompany the bases; no much larger clone lies one base away.

Sequenced material: CD4+ T cells from PBMCs. This TCR derives from a human donor with Susac syndrome. Recombination joined TRBV5-4 with TRBJ2-2; tentative D gene TRBD2, with 6 bases matching. The sequence in DNA is TGTGCCAGCAGCTTGGCCGGGGGGAACACCGGGGAGCTGTTTTTT. Translation gives CASSLAGGNTGELFF.